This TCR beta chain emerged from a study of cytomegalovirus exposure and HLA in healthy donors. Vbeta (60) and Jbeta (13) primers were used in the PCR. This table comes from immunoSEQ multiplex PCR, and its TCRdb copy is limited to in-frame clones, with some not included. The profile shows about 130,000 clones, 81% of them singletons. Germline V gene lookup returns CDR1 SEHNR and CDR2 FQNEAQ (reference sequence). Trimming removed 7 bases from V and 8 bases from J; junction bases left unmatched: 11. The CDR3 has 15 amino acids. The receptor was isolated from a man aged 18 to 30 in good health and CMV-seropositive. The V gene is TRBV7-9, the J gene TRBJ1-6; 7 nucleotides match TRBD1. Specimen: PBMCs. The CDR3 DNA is TGTGCCAGCACTCAGCCAGGGACAGAAGATTCACCCCTCCACTTT. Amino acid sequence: CASTQPGTEDSPLHF.